This TCR beta chain was retrieved from a study of spatial heterogeneity in lung cancer. Turning to the study itself: The mean occurrence of each unique TCR and UMI combination in raw reads exceeded 8.5.

This clonotype was counted only a few times. TCRdb called the 5' RACE reads again in MiXCR, with one record for every CDR3 protein. In the table there are about 20,000 distinct CDR3 sequences, about a fifth of which are singletons. The time point denotes: sample taken at primary tumor resection. Unsorted whole RNA from tumor, nontumor lung or frozen PBMC underwent sequencing. The donors were fewer than 80 patients with non-small cell lung cancer that was early-stage and untreated. Germline CDR1 and CDR2: SNHLY and FYNNEI. V was shortened by 6 bases and J by 3 bases, with 17 bases between the two germline ends. The CDR3 spans 15 residues.

This chain connects TRBV2 to TRBJ1-2, with a possible D match to TRBD1 (5 bases). The sample consisted of PBMCs, taken at surgery. The TCR comes from a male donor with early-stage non-small cell lung cancer. CDR3 in amino acids: CASRTRGTEYYGYTF. Written as DNA, the CDR3 is TGTGCCAGCAGGACAAGGGGAACTGAGTACTATGGCTACACCTTC.